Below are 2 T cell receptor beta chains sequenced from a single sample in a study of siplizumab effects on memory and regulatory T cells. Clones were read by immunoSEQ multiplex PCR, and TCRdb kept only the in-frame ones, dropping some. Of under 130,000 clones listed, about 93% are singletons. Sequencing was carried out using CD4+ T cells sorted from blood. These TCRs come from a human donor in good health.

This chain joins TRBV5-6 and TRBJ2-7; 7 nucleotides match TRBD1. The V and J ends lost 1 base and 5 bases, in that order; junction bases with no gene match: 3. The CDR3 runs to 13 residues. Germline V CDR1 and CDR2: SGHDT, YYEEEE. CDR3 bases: TGTGCCAGCAGCTTGACAGGGGTCAACGAGCAGTACTTC. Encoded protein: CASSLTGVNEQYF.

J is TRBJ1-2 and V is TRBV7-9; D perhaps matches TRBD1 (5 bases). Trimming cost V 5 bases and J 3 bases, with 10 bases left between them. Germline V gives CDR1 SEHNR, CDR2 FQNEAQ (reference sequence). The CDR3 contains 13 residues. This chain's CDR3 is CASSAGLYYGYTF. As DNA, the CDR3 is TGTGCCAGCAGCGCGGGACTATACTATGGCTACACCTTC.